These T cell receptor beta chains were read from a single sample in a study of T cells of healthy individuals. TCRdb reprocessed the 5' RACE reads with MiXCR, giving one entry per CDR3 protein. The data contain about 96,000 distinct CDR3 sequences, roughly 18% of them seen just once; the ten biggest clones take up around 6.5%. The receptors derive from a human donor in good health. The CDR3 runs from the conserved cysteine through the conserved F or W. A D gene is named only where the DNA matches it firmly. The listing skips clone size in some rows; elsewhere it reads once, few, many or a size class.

cdr3_aa: CASNNGRTQETQYF
cdr3_nt: TGTGCCAGCAACAATGGCAGGACCCAAGAGACCCAGTACTTC
d_call: NA
j_call: TRBJ2-5
clone_size: few
cdr3_length: 14
v_call: TRBV7-9

cdr3_aa: CSAVLQTYNEQFF
cdr3_nt: TGCAGTGCTGTACTCCAGACCTACAATGAGCAGTTCTTC
d_call: NA
j_call: TRBJ2-1
clone_size: few
cdr3_length: 13
v_call: TRBV20-1

cdr3_aa: CSARVQGGSYNSPLHF
cdr3_nt: TGCAGTGCTAGAGTCCAGGGGGGCTCCTATAATTCACCCCTCCACTTT
d_call: TRBD1
j_call: TRBJ1-6
clone_size: NA
cdr3_length: 16
v_call: TRBV20-1

cdr3_aa: CASSPTQMDSPLHF
cdr3_nt: TGTGCCAGCAGTCCGACCCAAATGGATTCACCCCTCCACTTT
d_call: NA
j_call: TRBJ1-6
clone_size: NA
cdr3_length: 14
v_call: TRBV6-6

cdr3_aa: CASTRASGTGSSYNEQFF
cdr3_nt: TGTGCCAGCACTCGGGCTAGCGGGACCGGGAGCTCCTACAATGAGCAGTTCTTC
d_call: TRBD2
j_call: TRBJ2-1
clone_size: NA
cdr3_length: 18
v_call: TRBV6-5

cdr3_aa: CASSWTSGSTDTQYF
cdr3_nt: TGTGCCAGCAGCTGGACTAGCGGGAGTACAGATACGCAGTATTTT
d_call: TRBD2
j_call: TRBJ2-3
clone_size: many
cdr3_length: 15
v_call: TRBV9

cdr3_aa: CASSTRDLGDSPLHF
cdr3_nt: TGTGCCAGCAGTACGCGGGACTTAGGGGATTCACCCCTCCACTTT
d_call: NA
j_call: TRBJ1-6
clone_size: NA
cdr3_length: 15
v_call: TRBV6-5

cdr3_aa: CASSQVGNNSPLHF
cdr3_nt: TGCGCCAGCAGCCAAGTGGGGAATAATTCACCCCTCCACTTT
d_call: NA
j_call: TRBJ1-6
clone_size: NA
cdr3_length: 14
v_call: TRBV4-3

cdr3_aa: CSAGRGSQPQHF
cdr3_nt: TGCAGTGCTGGCAGGGGGAGTCAGCCCCAGCATTTT
d_call: TRBD1
j_call: TRBJ1-5
clone_size: many
cdr3_length: 12
v_call: TRBV20-1

cdr3_aa: CASSQTPGQIINEQFF
cdr3_nt: TGTGCCAGCAGCCAAACTCCGGGACAGATTATCAATGAGCAGTTCTTC
d_call: TRBD1
j_call: TRBJ2-1
clone_size: many
cdr3_length: 16
v_call: TRBV7-8

cdr3_aa: CASSEGPGGTEAFF
cdr3_nt: TGTGCCAGCAGTGAGGGGCCGGGGGGAACTGAAGCTTTCTTT
d_call: NA
j_call: TRBJ1-1
clone_size: NA
cdr3_length: 14
v_call: TRBV6-1

cdr3_aa: CASSLRLAGRGTDTQYF
cdr3_nt: TGCGCCAGCAGCTTGAGACTAGCGGGAAGGGGCACAGATACGCAGTATTTT
d_call: TRBD2
j_call: TRBJ2-3
clone_size: NA
cdr3_length: 17
v_call: TRBV5-1

cdr3_aa: CSASGTGRYEQYF
cdr3_nt: TGCAGTGCGTCCGGGACAGGGCGCTACGAGCAGTACTTC
d_call: TRBD1
j_call: TRBJ2-7
clone_size: few
cdr3_length: 13
v_call: TRBV20-1

cdr3_aa: CASSVVSGANVLTF
cdr3_nt: TGCGCCAGCAGCGTCGTCTCTGGGGCCAACGTCCTGACTTTC
d_call: NA
j_call: TRBJ2-6
clone_size: NA
cdr3_length: 14
v_call: TRBV10-2

cdr3_aa: CASSPVAVTYYEQYF
cdr3_nt: TGTGCCAGCAGTCCCGTAGCGGTAACTTATTACGAGCAGTACTTC
d_call: NA
j_call: TRBJ2-7
clone_size: NA
cdr3_length: 15
v_call: TRBV7-2

cdr3_aa: CASSFSYGRGPQAFF
cdr3_nt: TGTGCCAGCAGCTTCTCCTACGGCAGGGGGCCCCAAGCTTTCTTT
d_call: NA
j_call: TRBJ1-1
clone_size: few
cdr3_length: 15
v_call: TRBV21-1

cdr3_aa: CASSPPLRNSDTEAFF
cdr3_nt: TGTGCCAGCTCACCACCTCTACGAAACAGCGACACTGAAGCTTTCTTT
d_call: NA
j_call: TRBJ1-1
clone_size: many
cdr3_length: 16
v_call: TRBV18

cdr3_aa: CATSGSSYNSPLHF
cdr3_nt: TGTGCCACCAGCGGCAGCTCCTATAATTCACCCCTCCACTTT
d_call: NA
j_call: TRBJ1-6
clone_size: many
cdr3_length: 14
v_call: TRBV15

cdr3_aa: CASSLRTGQNGYTF
cdr3_nt: TGTGCCAGCAGTTTACGGACAGGGCAAAATGGCTACACCTTC
d_call: TRBD1
j_call: TRBJ1-2
clone_size: many
cdr3_length: 14
v_call: TRBV28

cdr3_aa: CATSGTTGSKNYGYTF
cdr3_nt: TGTGCCACCAGTGGCACCACAGGGAGCAAGAACTATGGCTACACCTTC
d_call: NA
j_call: TRBJ1-2
clone_size: few
cdr3_length: 16
v_call: TRBV24-1

cdr3_aa: CSATSGASSYEQYF
cdr3_nt: TGCAGTGCTACTAGCGGGGCGAGCTCCTACGAGCAGTACTTC
d_call: TRBD2
j_call: TRBJ2-7
clone_size: few
cdr3_length: 14
v_call: TRBV20-1

cdr3_aa: CASSASGPGNQPQHF
cdr3_nt: TGTGCCAGCAGTGCCTCAGGGCCCGGCAATCAGCCCCAGCATTTT
d_call: NA
j_call: TRBJ1-5
clone_size: NA
cdr3_length: 15
v_call: TRBV28

cdr3_aa: CSAPVIDQIGQYF
cdr3_nt: TGCAGTGCCCCGGTGATCGACCAGATAGGGCAGTACTTC
d_call: NA
j_call: TRBJ2-7
clone_size: NA
cdr3_length: 13
v_call: TRBV20-1

cdr3_aa: CASSYSLAASYEQYF
cdr3_nt: TGTGCCAGCAGTTACTCGTTAGCGGCCTCCTACGAGCAGTACTTC
d_call: NA
j_call: TRBJ2-7
clone_size: many
cdr3_length: 15
v_call: TRBV6-6

cdr3_aa: CASSLGGWREQYF
cdr3_nt: TGCGCCAGCAGCTTGGGAGGTTGGCGGGAGCAGTACTTC
d_call: NA
j_call: TRBJ2-7
clone_size: few
cdr3_length: 13
v_call: TRBV5-1

cdr3_aa: CASSYSSPNYGYTF
cdr3_nt: TGTGCCAGCAGTTACTCGTCCCCTAACTATGGCTACACCTTC
d_call: NA
j_call: TRBJ1-2
clone_size: NA
cdr3_length: 14
v_call: TRBV6-6

cdr3_aa: CASSQQGGVSDTQYF
cdr3_nt: TGTGCCAGCAGCCAGCAGGGGGGGGTCTCAGATACGCAGTATTTT
d_call: NA
j_call: TRBJ2-3
clone_size: NA
cdr3_length: 15
v_call: TRBV7-3

cdr3_aa: CASSLFGTTSEAFF
cdr3_nt: TGCGCCAGCAGCTTATTCGGGACAACTAGTGAAGCTTTCTTT
d_call: NA
j_call: TRBJ1-1
clone_size: NA
cdr3_length: 14
v_call: TRBV5-1

cdr3_aa: CASSLWGKGNQPQHF
cdr3_nt: TGTGCCAGCAGTTTATGGGGGAAAGGCAATCAGCCCCAGCATTTT
d_call: NA
j_call: TRBJ1-5
clone_size: NA
cdr3_length: 15
v_call: TRBV27

cdr3_aa: CASTRDRVSSGNTIYF
cdr3_nt: TGTGCCAGCACCCGGGACAGGGTCAGCTCTGGAAACACCATATATTTT
d_call: TRBD1
j_call: TRBJ1-3
clone_size: NA
cdr3_length: 16
v_call: TRBV6-5

cdr3_aa: CASSKGGFYEQYF
cdr3_nt: TGCGCCAGCAGCAAGGGGGGGTTCTACGAGCAGTACTTC
d_call: NA
j_call: TRBJ2-7
clone_size: NA
cdr3_length: 13
v_call: TRBV5-1

cdr3_aa: CSAGKLELRSYEQYF
cdr3_nt: TGCAGTGCAGGGAAATTAGAACTACGGTCCTACGAGCAGTACTTC
d_call: NA
j_call: TRBJ2-7
clone_size: many
cdr3_length: 15
v_call: TRBV20-1

cdr3_aa: CASRRRGSNEQFF
cdr3_nt: TGTGCCAGCAGAAGACGGGGTTCCAATGAGCAGTTCTTC
d_call: NA
j_call: TRBJ2-1
clone_size: few
cdr3_length: 13
v_call: TRBV6-6

cdr3_aa: CASSQHTGQQETQYF
cdr3_nt: TGTGCCAGCAGCCAACACACGGGACAGCAAGAGACCCAGTACTTC
d_call: TRBD1
j_call: TRBJ2-5
clone_size: NA
cdr3_length: 15
v_call: TRBV3-1

cdr3_aa: CSAQRSSGGRVYEQYF
cdr3_nt: TGCAGTGCCCAAAGGTCTAGCGGGGGGAGGGTATACGAGCAGTACTTC
d_call: TRBD2
j_call: TRBJ2-7
clone_size: NA
cdr3_length: 16
v_call: TRBV20-1

cdr3_aa: CASRGHTYGYTF
cdr3_nt: TGTGCCAGCAGGGGACACACCTATGGCTACACCTTC
d_call: NA
j_call: TRBJ1-2
clone_size: NA
cdr3_length: 12
v_call: TRBV28

cdr3_aa: CASSYRDRATTLHF
cdr3_nt: TGTGCCAGCAGCTACCGGGACAGGGCCACTACCCTCCACTTT
d_call: TRBD1
j_call: TRBJ1-6
clone_size: NA
cdr3_length: 14
v_call: TRBV7-9

cdr3_aa: CASSRIHDLNTEAFF
cdr3_nt: TGCGCCAGCAGCCGGATCCATGATTTGAACACTGAAGCTTTCTTT
d_call: NA
j_call: TRBJ1-1
clone_size: few
cdr3_length: 15
v_call: TRBV4-1

cdr3_aa: CAISGTAAGGSTDTQYF
cdr3_nt: TGTGCCATCAGTGGGACAGCGGCGGGAGGGAGCACAGATACGCAGTATTTT
d_call: TRBD2
j_call: TRBJ2-3
clone_size: few
cdr3_length: 17
v_call: TRBV10-3

cdr3_aa: CASSPWSVYNEQFF
cdr3_nt: TGTGCCAGCAGTCCGTGGTCGGTTTACAATGAGCAGTTCTTC
d_call: NA
j_call: TRBJ2-1
clone_size: few
cdr3_length: 14
v_call: TRBV6-2/TRBV6-3

cdr3_aa: CASSSGDYNSPLHF
cdr3_nt: TGTGCCAGCAGCTCAGGGGATTATAATTCACCCCTCCACTTT
d_call: NA
j_call: TRBJ1-6
clone_size: many
cdr3_length: 14
v_call: TRBV7-6

cdr3_aa: CSATLTGGADNEQFF
cdr3_nt: TGCAGTGCCACATTGACAGGGGGCGCGGACAATGAGCAGTTCTTC
d_call: TRBD1
j_call: TRBJ2-1
clone_size: NA
cdr3_length: 15
v_call: TRBV20-1

cdr3_aa: CASSPSPGEETQYF
cdr3_nt: TGTGCCAGCTCACCGTCCCCAGGGGAAGAGACCCAGTACTTC
d_call: NA
j_call: TRBJ2-5
clone_size: NA
cdr3_length: 14
v_call: TRBV18

cdr3_aa: CASSYSAENTGEPFF
cdr3_nt: TGTGCCAGCAGTTACTCGGCAGAGAACACCGGGGAGCCGTTTTTT
d_call: NA
j_call: TRBJ2-2
clone_size: few
cdr3_length: 15
v_call: TRBV6-2/TRBV6-3

cdr3_aa: CASSQDLRRAEQFF
cdr3_nt: TGTGCCAGCAGCCAAGATCTCCGGCGGGCTGAGCAGTTCTTC
d_call: NA
j_call: TRBJ2-1
clone_size: many
cdr3_length: 14
v_call: TRBV4-2

cdr3_aa: CASSQDLSKADTQYF
cdr3_nt: TGCGCCAGCAGCCAAGATTTGTCGAAGGCAGATACGCAGTATTTT
d_call: NA
j_call: TRBJ2-3
clone_size: NA
cdr3_length: 15
v_call: TRBV4-3

cdr3_aa: CASSLLKSTDTQYF
cdr3_nt: TGCGCCAGCAGCTTGTTAAAAAGCACAGATACGCAGTATTTT
d_call: NA
j_call: TRBJ2-3
clone_size: many
cdr3_length: 14
v_call: TRBV5-1

cdr3_aa: CASRGRVDGNQPQHF
cdr3_nt: TGTGCCAGCAGGGGACGGGTCGATGGCAATCAGCCCCAGCATTTT
d_call: NA
j_call: TRBJ1-5
clone_size: few
cdr3_length: 15
v_call: TRBV6-1